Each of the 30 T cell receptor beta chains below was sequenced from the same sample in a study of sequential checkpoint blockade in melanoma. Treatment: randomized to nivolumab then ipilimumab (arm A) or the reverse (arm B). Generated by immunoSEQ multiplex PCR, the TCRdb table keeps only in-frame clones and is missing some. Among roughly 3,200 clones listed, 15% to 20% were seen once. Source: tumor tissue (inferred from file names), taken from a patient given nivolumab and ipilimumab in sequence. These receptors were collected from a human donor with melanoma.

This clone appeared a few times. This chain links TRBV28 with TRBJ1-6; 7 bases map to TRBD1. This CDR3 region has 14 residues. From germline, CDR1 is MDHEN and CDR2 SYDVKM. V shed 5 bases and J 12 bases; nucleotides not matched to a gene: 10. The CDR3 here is CASSKTGLGVPLHF. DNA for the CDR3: TGTGCCAGCAGTAAGACAGGGTTGGGGGTACCCCTCCACTTT.

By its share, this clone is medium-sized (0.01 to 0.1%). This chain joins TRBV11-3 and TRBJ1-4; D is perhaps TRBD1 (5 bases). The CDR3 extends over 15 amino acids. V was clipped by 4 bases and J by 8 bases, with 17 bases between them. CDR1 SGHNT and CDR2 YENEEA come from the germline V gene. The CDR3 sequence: CASSSEGRGVEKLFF. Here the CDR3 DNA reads TGTGCCAGCAGCTCCGAGGGGCGAGGGGTGGAAAAACTGTTTTTT.

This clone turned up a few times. CDR3 amino acids: CASSSPRRGHAGTQYF. The CDR3 DNA is TGTGCCAGCAGTTCACCTCGGCGGGGCCATGCTGGGACCCAGTACTTC. The chain employs TRBV6-8 and TRBJ2-5, with a possible D match to TRBD2 (6 bases). CDR3 length: 16 residues. Germline V lookup: CDR1 MNHGY, CDR2 SAAAGT. V lost 4 bases, J lost 7 bases, and 22 bases lay in between.

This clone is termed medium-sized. The CDR3 sequence is CAIIGLREPYEQYF. The DNA for the CDR3 is TGTGCCATCATCGGGCTTCGGGAGCCCTACGAGCAGTACTTC. The chain joins TRBV6-8 to TRBJ2-7, with D perhaps matching TRBD2 (6 bases). The V gene's germline CDR1 is MNHGY and CDR2 SAAAGT. CDR3 length: 14 amino acids. Deletions cut 10 bases from V and 2 bases from J, with 18 bases between.

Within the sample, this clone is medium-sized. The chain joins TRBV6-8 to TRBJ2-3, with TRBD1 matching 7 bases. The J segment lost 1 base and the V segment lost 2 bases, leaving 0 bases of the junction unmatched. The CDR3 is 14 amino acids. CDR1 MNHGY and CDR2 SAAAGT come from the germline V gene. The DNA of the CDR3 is TGTGCCAGCAGTTACCAGGGGGGCACAGATACGCAGTATTTT. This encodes CASSYQGGTDTQYF.

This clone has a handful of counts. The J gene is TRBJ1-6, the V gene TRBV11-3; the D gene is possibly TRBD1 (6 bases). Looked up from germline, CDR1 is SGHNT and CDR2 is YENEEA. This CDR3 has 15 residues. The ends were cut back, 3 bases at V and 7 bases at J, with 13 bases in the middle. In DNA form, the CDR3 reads TGTGCCAGCAGCTTCAGCGGGACACCCAATTCACCCCTCCACTTT. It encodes CASSFSGTPNSPLHF.

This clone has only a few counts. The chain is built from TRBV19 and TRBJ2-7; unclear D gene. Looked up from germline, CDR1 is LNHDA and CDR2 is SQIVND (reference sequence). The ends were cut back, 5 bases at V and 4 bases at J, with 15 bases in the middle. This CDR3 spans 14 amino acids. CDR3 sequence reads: CASSPRFMGYEQYF. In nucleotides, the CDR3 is TGTGCCAGTAGTCCGAGATTTATGGGGTACGAGCAGTACTTC.

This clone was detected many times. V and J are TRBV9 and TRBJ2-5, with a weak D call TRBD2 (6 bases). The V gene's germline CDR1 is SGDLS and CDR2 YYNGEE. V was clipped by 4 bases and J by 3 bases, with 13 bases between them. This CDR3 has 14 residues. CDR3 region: CASSRGLAEETQYF. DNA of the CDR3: TGTGCCAGCAGCCGGGGACTCGCCGAAGAGACCCAGTACTTC.

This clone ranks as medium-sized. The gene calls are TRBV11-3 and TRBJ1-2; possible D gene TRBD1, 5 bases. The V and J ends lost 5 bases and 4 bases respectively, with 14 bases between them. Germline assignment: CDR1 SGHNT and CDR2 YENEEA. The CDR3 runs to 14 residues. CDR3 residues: CASSVADSFYGYTF. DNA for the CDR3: TGTGCCAGCAGCGTCGCTGACAGCTTCTATGGCTACACCTTC. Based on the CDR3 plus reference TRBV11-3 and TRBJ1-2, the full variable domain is EAGVVQSPRYKIIEKKQPVAFWCNPISGHNTLYWYLQNLGQGPELLIRYENEEAVDDSQLPKDRFSAERLKGVDSTLKIQPAELGDSAVYLCASSVADSFYGYTFGSGTRLTVV.

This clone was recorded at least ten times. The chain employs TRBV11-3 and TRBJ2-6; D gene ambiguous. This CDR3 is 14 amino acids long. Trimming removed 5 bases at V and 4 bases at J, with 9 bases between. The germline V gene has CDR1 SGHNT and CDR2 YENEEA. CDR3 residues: CASSVGRGANVLTF. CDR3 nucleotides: TGTGCCAGCAGCGTCGGGCGGGGGGCCAACGTCCTGACTTTC.

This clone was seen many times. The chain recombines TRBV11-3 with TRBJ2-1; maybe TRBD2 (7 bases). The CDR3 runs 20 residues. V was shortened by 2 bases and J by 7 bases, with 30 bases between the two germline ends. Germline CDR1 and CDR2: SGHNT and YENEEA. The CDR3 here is CASSLRGGGGGFGHRNEQFF. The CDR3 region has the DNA TGTGCCAGCAGCTTACGGGGAGGGGGTGGAGGTTTTGGGCACAGGAATGAGCAGTTCTTC.

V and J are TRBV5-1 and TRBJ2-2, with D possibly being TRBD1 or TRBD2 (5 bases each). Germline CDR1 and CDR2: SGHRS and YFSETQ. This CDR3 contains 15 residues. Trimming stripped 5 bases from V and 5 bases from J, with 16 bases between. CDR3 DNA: TGCGCCAGCAGACAAGAGGGGCATTCGACCGGGGAGCTGTTTTTT. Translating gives CASRQEGHSTGELFF.

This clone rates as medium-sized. CDR3 region: CASSQPLGDSPNTEAFF. The CDR3 DNA is TGTGCCAGCAGCCAACCCCTGGGGGACAGCCCTAACACTGAAGCTTTCTTT. The chain links TRBV11-3 to TRBJ1-1; 7 nucleotides match TRBD1. This CDR3 contains 17 residues. The germline V gene encodes CDR1 SGHNT and CDR2 YENEEA. The ends lost 5 bases at V and 2 bases at J; junction bases unmatched: 14.

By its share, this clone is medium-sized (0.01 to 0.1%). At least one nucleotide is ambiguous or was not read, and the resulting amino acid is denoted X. The CDR3 sequence is CASSXGTGTNYGYTF. The CDR3 DNA is TGTGCCAGCAGCKCCGGGACAGGGACTAACTATGGCTACACCTTC. The rearrangement uses TRBV11-3 and TRBJ1-2, with 9 nucleotides matching TRBD1. The germline gives CDR1 SGHNT, CDR2 YENEEA. Trimming cost V 5 bases and J 0 bases; bases outside gene matches: 4. The CDR3 loop spans 15 amino acids.

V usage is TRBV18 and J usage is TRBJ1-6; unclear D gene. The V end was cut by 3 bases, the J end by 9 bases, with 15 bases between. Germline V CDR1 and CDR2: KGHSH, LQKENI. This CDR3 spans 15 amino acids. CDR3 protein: CASSPDGPVGSPLHF. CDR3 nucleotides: TGTGCCAGCTCACCGGACGGACCCGTAGGTTCACCCCTCCACTTT.

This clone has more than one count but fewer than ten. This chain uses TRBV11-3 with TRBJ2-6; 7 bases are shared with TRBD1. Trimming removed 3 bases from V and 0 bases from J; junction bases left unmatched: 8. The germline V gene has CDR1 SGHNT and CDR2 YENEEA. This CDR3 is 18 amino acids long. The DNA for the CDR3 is TGTGCCAGCAGCTTGCTCACAGGGGCTGTCTCTGGGGCCAACGTCCTGACTTTC. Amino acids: CASSLLTGAVSGANVLTF.

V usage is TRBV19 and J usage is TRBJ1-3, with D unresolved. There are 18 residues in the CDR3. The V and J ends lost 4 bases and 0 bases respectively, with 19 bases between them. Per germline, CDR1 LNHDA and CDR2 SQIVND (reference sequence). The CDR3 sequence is CASSRGGSPGNSGNTIYF. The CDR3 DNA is TGTGCCAGTAGTAGGGGAGGGTCTCCAGGCAACTCTGGAAACACCATATATTTT.

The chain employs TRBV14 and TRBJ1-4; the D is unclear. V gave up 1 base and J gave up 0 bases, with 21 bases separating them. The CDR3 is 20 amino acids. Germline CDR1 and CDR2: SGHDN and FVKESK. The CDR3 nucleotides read TGTGCCAGCAGCCAAGTACTGCCGCTCTTCCGCACCCCAACTAATGAAAAACTGTTTTTT. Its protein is CASSQVLPLFRTPTNEKLFF.

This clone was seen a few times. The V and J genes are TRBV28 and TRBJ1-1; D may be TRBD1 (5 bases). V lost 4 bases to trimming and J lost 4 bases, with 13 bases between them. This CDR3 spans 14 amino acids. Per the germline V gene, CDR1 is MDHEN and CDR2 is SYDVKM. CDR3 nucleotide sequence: TGTGCCAGCAGTTATGAGGGGTTAGGCACTGAAGCTTTCTTT. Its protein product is CASSYEGLGTEAFF. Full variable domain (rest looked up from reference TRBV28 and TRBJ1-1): DVKVTQSSRYLVKRTGEKVFLECVQDMDHENMFWYRQDPGLGLRLIYFSYDVKMKEKGDIPEGYSVSREKKERFSLILESASTNQTSMYLCASSYEGLGTEAFFGQGTRLTVV.

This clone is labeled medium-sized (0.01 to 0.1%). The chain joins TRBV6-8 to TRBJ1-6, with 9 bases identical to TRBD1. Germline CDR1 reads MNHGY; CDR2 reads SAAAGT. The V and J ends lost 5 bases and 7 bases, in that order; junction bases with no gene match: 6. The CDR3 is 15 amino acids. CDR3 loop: CASSPPTGGNSPLHF. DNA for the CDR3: TGTGCCAGCAGTCCGCCGACAGGGGGGAATTCACCCCTCCACTTT.

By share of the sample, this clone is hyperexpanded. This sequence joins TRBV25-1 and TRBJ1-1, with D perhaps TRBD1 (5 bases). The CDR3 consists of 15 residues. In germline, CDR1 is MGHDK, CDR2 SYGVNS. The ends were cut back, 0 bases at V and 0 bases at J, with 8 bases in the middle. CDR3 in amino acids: CASSEYGTMNTEAFF. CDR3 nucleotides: TGTGCCAGCAGTGAATATGGGACCATGAACACTGAAGCTTTCTTT.

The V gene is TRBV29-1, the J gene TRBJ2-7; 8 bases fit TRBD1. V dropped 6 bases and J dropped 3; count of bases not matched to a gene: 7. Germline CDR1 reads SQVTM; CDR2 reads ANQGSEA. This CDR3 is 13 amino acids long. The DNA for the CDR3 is TGCAGCGTCGCTACAGGGGGTAGCTACGAGCAGTACTTC. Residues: CSVATGGSYEQYF.

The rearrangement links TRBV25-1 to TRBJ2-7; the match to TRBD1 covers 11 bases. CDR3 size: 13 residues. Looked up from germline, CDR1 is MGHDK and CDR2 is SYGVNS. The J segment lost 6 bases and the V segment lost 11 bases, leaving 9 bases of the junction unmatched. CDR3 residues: CAVRGQGALEQYF. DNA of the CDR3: TGTGCCGTTAGAGGACAGGGGGCGCTCGAGCAGTACTTC.

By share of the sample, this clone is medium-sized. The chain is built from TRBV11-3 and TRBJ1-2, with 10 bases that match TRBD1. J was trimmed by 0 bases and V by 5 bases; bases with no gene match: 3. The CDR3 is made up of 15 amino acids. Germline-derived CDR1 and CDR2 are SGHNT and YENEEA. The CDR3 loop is CASSQGTGANYGYTF. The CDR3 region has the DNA TGTGCCAGCAGCCAGGGGACAGGGGCTAACTATGGCTACACCTTC.

The CDR3 loop reads CASSQDLGQPQHF. CDR3 nucleotides: TGTGCCAGCAGCCAAGACCTAGGCCAGCCCCAGCATTTT. The V and J genes are TRBV14 and TRBJ1-5; D remains ambiguous. V lost 0 bases and J 7 bases, leaving 7 bases between the germline ends. This CDR3 has 13 residues. Germline CDR1 SGHDN, CDR2 FVKESK.

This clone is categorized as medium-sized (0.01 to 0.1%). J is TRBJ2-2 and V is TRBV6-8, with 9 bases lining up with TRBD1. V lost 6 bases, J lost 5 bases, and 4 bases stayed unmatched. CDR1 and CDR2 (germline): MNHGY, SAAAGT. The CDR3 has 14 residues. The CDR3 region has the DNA TGTGCCAGCAGAGGACAGGGGAGGACCGGGGAGCTGTTTTTT. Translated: CASRGQGRTGELFF.

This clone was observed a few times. Written as DNA, the CDR3 is TGCGCCAGCAGCCAAAGACCTAGCGGGGGGTCAGACAATGAGCAGTTCTTC. Translated, it gives CASSQRPSGGSDNEQFF. The chain is built from TRBV4-1 and TRBJ2-1; 11 bases align to TRBD2. Germline lookup yields CDR1 MGHRA and CDR2 YSYEKL. J was trimmed by 5 bases and V by 2 bases; bases with no gene match: 8. The CDR3 contains 17 residues.

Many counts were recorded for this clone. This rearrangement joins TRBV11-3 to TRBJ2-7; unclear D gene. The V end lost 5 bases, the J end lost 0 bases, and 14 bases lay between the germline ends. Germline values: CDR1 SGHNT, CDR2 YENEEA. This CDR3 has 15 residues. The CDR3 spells CASSPLVGLSYEQYF. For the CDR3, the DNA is TGTGCCAGCAGCCCACTCGTCGGCCTCTCCTACGAGCAGTACTTC.

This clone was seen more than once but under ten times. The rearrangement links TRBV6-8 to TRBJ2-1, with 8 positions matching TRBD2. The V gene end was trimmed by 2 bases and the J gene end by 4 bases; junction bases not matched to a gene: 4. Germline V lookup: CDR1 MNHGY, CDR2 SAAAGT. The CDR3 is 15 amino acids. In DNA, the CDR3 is TGTGCCAGCAGTTACCGGGCGGGGGGATACAATGAGCAGTTCTTC. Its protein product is CASSYRAGGYNEQFF.

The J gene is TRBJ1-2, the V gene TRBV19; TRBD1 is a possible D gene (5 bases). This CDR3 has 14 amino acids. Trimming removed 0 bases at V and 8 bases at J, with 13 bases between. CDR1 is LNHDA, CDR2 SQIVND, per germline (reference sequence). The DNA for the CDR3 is TGTGCCAGTAGTATAGATACCAGGGACGGCGGCTACACCTTC. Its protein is CASSIDTRDGGYTF.